These 16 T cell receptor beta chains were sequenced from one sample in a study of CD8+ T cells in alopecia areata. Isolated RNA was reverse transcribed into cDNA used as the sequencing template. TCRdb's table, derived via immunoSEQ multiplex PCR, lists solely in-frame clones and lacks some. The sample includes around 290,000 clones, none of them occurring once. CD4, CD8alpha, NKG2D, NKG2ACE and other markers were used to sort pooled cutaneous lymph node cells. Source material: CD4+ T cells sorted from a lymph node. The receptor source for this set is a C3H/HeJ mouse with alopecia areata. This strain's MHC haplotype is H2-k.

The table lists this clone with a few counts. Gene names and germline match the mouse. The observed sequence ends 4 residues before the CDR3 terminus, with the missing tail filled in from the germline J gene. This rearrangement joins TRBV16 to TRBJ1-1; possible D gene TRBD1, 5 bases. The germline V gene encodes CDR1 SGHSA and CDR2 FRNQAP. V lost 1 base and J 0 bases, leaving 6 bases between the germline ends. CDR3 length equals 14 residues. CDR3 loop: CASSLVGANTEVFF. The covered CDR3 bases are TGTGCAAGCAGCTTAGTGGGGGCAAACACA.

This clone occurred a few times. Gene and germline names: mouse. Other DNA sequences in this sample translate to the same CDR3. The CDR3 is CTCSAEQGRDTQYF. CDR3 DNA (partial): TGCACCTGCAGTGCAGAACAGGGGCGAGAC. The genes are TRBV1 and TRBJ2-5; 7 nucleotides agree with TRBD1. The DNA ends 4 residues before the CDR3 does, and the rest of the CDR3 is filled in from the germline J gene. The CDR3 has 14 residues. The germline V gene encodes CDR1 NSQYPW and CDR2 LRSPGD (reference sequence).

There are a few counts of this clone. Gene names and germline refer to mouse. The CDR3 end lies 4 residues beyond the end of the read and is filled in from the germline J gene. The rearrangement links TRBV13-2 to TRBJ1-2; D may be TRBD1 (6 bases). V shed 0 bases and J shed 4 bases, with 13 bases lying between them. CDR1 and CDR2 from the germline V gene are NNHNN and SYGAGS (reference sequence). The CDR3 consists of 15 residues. The sequenced part of the CDR3 DNA is TGTGCCAGCGGTGATGCGGGGGGGCTTGGCTCC. It is translated as CASGDAGGLGS. The whole CDR3 sequence reads CASGDAGGLGSDYTF.

Worth noting for this clone: Gene and germline names: mouse. The read stops 4 residues short of the end of the CDR3; the missing end is completed from the germline J gene. The gene calls are TRBV5 and TRBJ2-7; 8 nucleotides match TRBD2. V trimming: 5 bases; J trimming: 0 bases; junction bases outside the gene matches: 3. CDR3 length equals 14 residues. CDR1 and CDR2 (germline): LGHNA, YNLKQL (reference sequence). The CDR3 is CASSSWGDSYEQYF. Incomplete CDR3 DNA: TGTGCCAGCAGCAGCTGGGGGGACTCCTAT.

This clone has more than one count but fewer than ten. Any gene name here is a mouse gene name. The read ends 4 residues shy of where the CDR3 ends; the end is completed using the germline J gene. The rearrangement links TRBV31 to TRBJ2-1; D remains ambiguous. Germline CDR1 and CDR2: GKSSPN and SITVG. The CDR3 length is 11 residues. CDR3 bases read: TGTGCCTGGAGCCCCTTGGCT. Translated: CAWSPLA. The whole CDR3 sequence reads CAWSPLAEQFF.

This clone was counted a few times. Mouse gene names and germline throughout. The read comes to an end 4 residues before the CDR3 does, leaving the germline J gene to fill in the end. The chain combines TRBV13-3 with TRBJ2-1; 12 bases line up with TRBD2. CDR1 is NNHDY, CDR2 SYVADS, per germline. The CDR3 loop spans 15 amino acids. V was pared by 4 bases and J by 5 bases, with 4 bases of the junction left unmatched. CDR3 region: CASSRLGGRDAEQFF. Partial CDR3 DNA: TGTGCCAGCAGTAGACTGGGGGGGCGCGATGCT.

This clone appeared a few times. Gene names denote mouse genes. The CDR3 end lies 4 residues beyond the end of the read and is filled in from the germline J gene. The gene calls are TRBV13-1 and TRBJ2-3; D perhaps matches TRBD2 (5 bases). V dropped 0 bases and J dropped 0 bases, with 11 bases sitting between them. CDR1 is NSHNY and CDR2 is SYGAGN in the germline V gene. CDR3 size: 16 residues. The DNA read from the CDR3 is TGTGCCAGCAGTGATGTCGGCAGGACTAGTGCAGAA. It encodes CASSDVGRTSAE. The CDR3 in full is CASSDVGRTSAETLYF.

This clone was detected a few times. Gene and germline names: mouse. The CDR3 goes on 3 residues after the read ends, and that part is filled in from the germline J gene. This sequence joins TRBV1 and TRBJ1-6; the match to TRBD1 covers 10 bases. TRBJ1-6 is flagged as an ORF with uncertain function. The CDR3 loop spans 13 amino acids. Per germline, CDR1 NSQYPW and CDR2 LRSPGD (reference sequence). V was clipped by 6 bases and J by 11 bases; unmatched bases: 4. The CDR3 region is CTCSPGTGAPLYF. The CDR3 bases that were read are TGCACCTGCAGCCCCGGGACAGGGGCGCCC.

Concerning this clone: Here the gene names and germline are mouse. The read is 4 residues too short to cover the CDR3 end, so that end is filled in from the germline J gene. This CDR3 is also generated by other DNA sequences in the sample. The rearrangement links TRBV13-2 to TRBJ2-5; 9 positions match TRBD2. Germline lookup yields CDR1 NNHNN and CDR2 SYGAGS (reference sequence). Unmatched junction bases numbered 4, after V lost 2 bases and J lost 3 bases. The CDR3 has 15 amino acids. This CDR3 reads CASGDPLGGQDTQYF. The CDR3 bases that were read are TGTGCCAGCGGTGACCCCCTGGGGGGGCAAGAC.

This clone was counted only a few times. Each gene name is a mouse one. Other DNA sequences within the sample encode an identical CDR3. The DNA read from the CDR3 is TGCACCTGCAGTGCCGGGACAACAGAA. Translation gives CTCSAGTTE. The full CDR3 reads CTCSAGTTETLYF. The chain couples TRBV1 to TRBJ2-3; D perhaps matches TRBD1 (6 bases). Read data end 4 residues before the CDR3 end; the end is taken from the germline J gene. V was pared by 3 bases and J by 4 bases, with 8 bases between. CDR1 and CDR2 (germline): NSQYPW, LRSPGD (reference sequence). The CDR3 totals 13 residues.

This clone was picked up a small number of times. Any gene name here is a mouse gene name. Sequencing ends 4 residues short of the CDR3 end; the germline J gene provides the rest. This chain links TRBV13-2 with TRBJ1-1; 8 bases align to TRBD1. The J segment lost 3 bases and the V segment lost 3 bases, leaving 4 bases of the junction unmatched. CDR3 length: 14 residues. Germline V gene sequence: CDR1 NNHNN, CDR2 SYGAGS (reference sequence). The CDR3 protein is CASGGAGGDTEVFF. Partial CDR3 DNA: TGTGCCAGCGGTGGCGCAGGGGGCGACACA.

Comment on this clone: All gene names here are mouse names. The CDR3 extends 4 residues past the end of the read, so its final part is completed from the germline J gene. This sample also contains other DNA sequences that code for the same CDR3. The chain recombines TRBV1 with TRBJ2-1; 9 nucleotides match TRBD1. The CDR3 length is 16 residues. After removal of 3 bases from V and 1 base from J, the junction contained 4 bases not matched to a gene. Germline V CDR1 and CDR2: NSQYPW, LRSPGD (reference sequence). CDR3 amino acids: CTCSALGQGNYAEQFF. The covered CDR3 bases are TGCACCTGCAGTGCCCTCGGACAGGGGAACTATGCT.

The table lists this clone with many counts. Gene names denote mouse genes. The read ends 4 residues shy of where the CDR3 ends; the end is completed using the germline J gene. The chain has TRBV19 and TRBJ1-1; 11 positions agree with TRBD1. The V gene's germline CDR1 is FNHDT and CDR2 SITEND (reference sequence). This CDR3 spans 13 amino acids. J lost 4 bases, V lost 6 bases, and 2 bases had no gene match. CDR3 protein: CASKDRGLTEVFF. Partial CDR3 DNA: TGTGCCAGCAAGGACAGGGGGCTCACA.

As to this clone: Genes and germline come from the mouse. The read halts 3 residues ahead of the CDR3 end, with the missing end drawn from the germline J gene. The chain carries TRBV13-2 and TRBJ1-6; D is perhaps TRBD1 (5 bases). TRBJ1-6 qualifies as an ORF whose function is uncertain. This CDR3 has 15 amino acids. In germline, CDR1 is NNHNN, CDR2 SYGAGS (reference sequence). The V end lost 1 base, the J end lost 3 bases, and 8 bases lay between the germline ends. The CDR3 spells CASGDTTVYNSPLYF. The DNA read from the CDR3 is TGTGCCAGCGGTGATACGACAGTCTATAATTCGCCC.

Of note for this clone: The genes are named according to mouse. Read sequence stops 4 residues before the CDR3 end, and the germline J gene provides the missing end. V gene TRBV13-2 combines with J gene TRBJ2-5; tentative D call: TRBD2 (5 bases). The CDR3 sequence is 14 residues long. V was clipped by 4 bases and J by 0 bases, with 9 bases between them. Germline assignment: CDR1 NNHNN and CDR2 SYGAGS (reference sequence). The CDR3 sequence: CASGPSGNQDTQYF. CDR3 DNA (partial): TGTGCCAGCGGTCCGTCTGGGAACCAAGAC.

This clone was seen repeatedly, ten times or more. The gene symbols are mouse symbols. The CDR3 end falls 4 residues outside the read, so it is completed with the germline J gene. This chain connects TRBV17 to TRBJ2-7, with 10 bases matching TRBD2. V gave up 6 bases and J gave up 2 bases; unmatched junction bases: 1. The length of the CDR3 is 13 residues. Germline lookup yields CDR1 MNHDT and CDR2 YYDKIL. The part of the CDR3 DNA that was read is TGTGCTAGCAGGGACTGGGGGCCCTAT. This codes for CASRDWGPY. The entire CDR3 protein reads CASRDWGPYEQYF. The complete variable domain, with remaining parts taken from reference TRBV17 and TRBJ2-7, reads DTTVKQNPRYKLARVGKPVNLICSQTMNHDTMYWYQKKPNQAPKLLLFYYDKILNREADTFEKFQSSRPNNSFCSLYIGSAGLEYSAMYLCASRDWGPYEQYFGPGTRLTVL.